This T cell receptor beta chain is drawn from a study of blood T cell repertoires in COVID-19. The overall study: The study drew acute and convalescent COVID-19 samples from the United States, Italy and Spain. The analysed material was cDNA or gDNA that came from T cells, B-cell-depleted T cells, or PBMCs.

As originally analysed: Estimation of nucleated cell counts relied on the amplification of reference gene primers. The method was immunoSEQ multiplex PCR; TCRdb's version includes in-frame clones alone and lacks a portion of them. V and J calls plus clone size are reproduced from that table; the DNA served to infer D and trimming. The table shows about 400,000 clones, with approximately 91% occurring only once. The V and J ends lost 4 bases and 7 bases, in that order; junction bases with no gene match: 5. The CDR3 extends over 14 amino acids. Germline V CDR1 and CDR2: LNHDA, SQIVND (reference sequence). Those enrolled, adults aged roughly 18 to 90 years, came from about two dozen US areas.

This TCR derives from a woman aged 40 to 50 with acute COVID-19. This chain uses TRBV19 with TRBJ1-5, with 9 nucleotides matching TRBD1. Sequencing was performed on PBMCs or T cells enriched from blood (not recorded which). CDR3 residues: CASSTTGGQQPQHF. The CDR3 DNA sequence: TGTGCCAGTAGTACGACAGGGGGGCAACAGCCCCAGCATTTT.